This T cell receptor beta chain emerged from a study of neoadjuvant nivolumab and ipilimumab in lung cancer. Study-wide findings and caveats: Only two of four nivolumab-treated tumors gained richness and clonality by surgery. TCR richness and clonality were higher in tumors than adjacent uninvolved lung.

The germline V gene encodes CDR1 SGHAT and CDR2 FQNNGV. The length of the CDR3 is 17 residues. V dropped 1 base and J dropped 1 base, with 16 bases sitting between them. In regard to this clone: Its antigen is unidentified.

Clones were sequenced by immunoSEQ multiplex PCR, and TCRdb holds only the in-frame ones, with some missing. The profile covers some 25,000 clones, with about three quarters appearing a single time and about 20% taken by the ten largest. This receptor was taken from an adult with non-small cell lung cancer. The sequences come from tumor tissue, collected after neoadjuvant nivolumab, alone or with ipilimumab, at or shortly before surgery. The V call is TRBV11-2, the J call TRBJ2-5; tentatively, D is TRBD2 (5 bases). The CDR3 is CASSLGGPGSGQETQYF. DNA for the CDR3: TGTGCCAGCAGCTTAGGAGGTCCGGGGTCGGGCCAAGAGACCCAGTACTTC.